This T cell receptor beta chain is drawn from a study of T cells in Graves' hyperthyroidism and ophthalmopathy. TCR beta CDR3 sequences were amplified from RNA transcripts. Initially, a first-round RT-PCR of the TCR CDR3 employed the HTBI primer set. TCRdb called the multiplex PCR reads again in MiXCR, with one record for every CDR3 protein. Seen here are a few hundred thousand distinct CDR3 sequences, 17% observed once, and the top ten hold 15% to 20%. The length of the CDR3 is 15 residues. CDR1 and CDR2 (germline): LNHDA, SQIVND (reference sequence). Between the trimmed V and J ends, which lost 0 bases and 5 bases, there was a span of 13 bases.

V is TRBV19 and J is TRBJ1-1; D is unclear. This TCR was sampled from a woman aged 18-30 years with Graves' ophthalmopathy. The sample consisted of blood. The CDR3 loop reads CASSIDSRVRTEAFF. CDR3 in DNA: TGTGCCAGTAGTATAGATTCGAGGGTGCGGACTGAAGCTTTCTTT.